The clone carrying this TCR beta chain was picked up a small number of times. Its matching antigen is unknown. The entry originates in a study of Graves' ophthalmopathy and Graves' hyperthyroidism. Study-level results: Blood also contained most of the expanded thyroid clonotypes above 0.001 frequency. Ophthalmopathy cases were distinguished from stable hyperthyroidism by a 13-signature model, reaching 85% to 90% sensitivity and around 80% specificity.

Amplification from RNA transcripts yielded the TCR beta CDR3 regions. Second-round multiplex PCR came after a first-round RT-PCR that employed HTBI primers. TCRdb reanalysed the multiplex PCR reads using MiXCR and keeps one entry per CDR3 protein. Here the sample spans about 740,000 distinct CDR3 sequences, roughly 40% being singletons. The CDR3 consists of 15 residues. V was clipped by 6 bases and J by 9 bases, with 18 bases between them. The germline V gene has CDR1 SGHAT and CDR2 FQNNGV. None of the included patients had other autoimmune diseases, uncontrolled infections, pregnancy or lactation, as these led to exclusion. The source of the PBMCs was over 8.5 ml of fresh peripheral blood.

The sequenced sample was peripheral blood. The chain links TRBV11-2 to TRBJ1-6; tentative D call: TRBD1 (6 bases). The sequence came from an adult man with Graves' ophthalmopathy. The CDR3 coding sequence is TGTGCCAGCAGTACCCGGACTGTAGGGGGTTCACCCCTCCACTTT. Protein: CASSTRTVGGSPLHF.